This TCR beta chain was retrieved from a study of T cells after posttransplantation cyclophosphamide. Here immunoSEQ multiplex PCR was the method, and the copy in TCRdb shows in-frame clones only, minus some. This record lists approximately 2,300 clones, none seen once only, and the top ten clones contain approximately 25%. The study's findings and limits: Donor CD8+ memory clones often dominated recipient blood repertoires at later times. Tissue-infiltrating T cells from skin or gut overlapped little with blood T cells. Recipient CMV seropositivity and CMV reactivation strongly tracked TRB clonality.

This clone was counted ten times or more. The antigen remains undetermined. Treatment was busulfan-fludarabine conditioning, a marrow graft, and cyclophosphamide on days +3 and +4. Germline CDR1 is MNHEY and CDR2 is SMNVEV (reference sequence). V shed 5 bases and J shed 4 bases, with 16 bases lying between them. CDR3 length: 15 amino acids. The specimen was PBMCs, collected after an allogeneic stem cell transplant with post-transplant cyclophosphamide. The chain has TRBV27 and TRBJ2-3; D may be TRBD1 (6 bases). The receptor was derived from a female patient aged 60 or older who received an allogeneic stem cell transplant from an unrelated donor, was CMV-positive, and had acute GVHD only. T cells may partly derive from the graft donor. The CDR3 loop reads CASSRTGLLADTQYF. CDR3 DNA: TGTGCCAGCAGTCGAACAGGGTTACTCGCAGATACGCAGTATTTT.